Below are 21 T cell receptor beta chains sequenced from a single sample in a study of Ad26.COV2.S vaccination and SARS-CoV-2 variants. Treatment here: 15 to 20 received Ad26.COV2.S at low or high dose, single or two shots; 5 received placebo; per-sample allocation not given. Sampling happened 63 days after the first vaccine or placebo injection. Generated by immunoSEQ multiplex PCR, the TCRdb table keeps only in-frame clones and is missing some. The sample lists around 300,000 clones, 80% to 90% occurring once. Sequenced here: peripheral blood, sampled in a trial of Ad26.COV2.S vaccine versus placebo. The receptors shown here come from a person aged 18 to 65 who received the Ad26.COV2.S COVID-19 vaccine or a placebo.

V gene TRBV12-3 or TRBV12-4 combines with J gene TRBJ2-7; D is unresolved. Trimming took 5 bases from V and 4 from J, leaving 6 bases between them. The CDR3 is 11 residues long. The CDR3 DNA is TGTGCCAGCAGTCCCCCTTACGAGCAGTACTTC. Protein product: CASSPPYEQYF.

The CDR3 sequence is CASGSLGAGTGELFF. The CDR3 nucleotides read TGTGCCAGCGGTTCGCTAGGGGCAGGGACCGGGGAGCTGTTTTTT. The chain is built from TRBV28 and TRBJ2-2; D is possibly TRBD1 (5 bases). Germline-derived CDR1 and CDR2 are MDHEN and SYDVKM. The ends were cut back, 8 bases at V and 5 bases at J, with 18 bases in the middle. The CDR3 consists of 15 residues.

The V gene is TRBV19, the J gene TRBJ2-1; 13 bases map to TRBD2. The CDR3 sequence is 17 residues long. Germline V gene sequence: CDR1 LNHDA, CDR2 SQIVND (reference sequence). J lost 2 bases, V lost 3 bases, and 4 bases had no gene match. CDR3: CASSIKGLAGTYNEQFF. The CDR3 DNA sequence: TGTGCCAGTAGTATCAAGGGACTAGCGGGAACCTACAATGAGCAGTTCTTC. The complete variable domain, with remaining parts taken from reference TRBV19 and TRBJ2-1, reads DGGITQSPKYLFRKEGQNVTLSCEQNLNHDAMYWYRQDPGQGLRLIYYSQIVNDFQKGDIAEGYSVSREKKESFPLTVTSAQKNPTAFYLCASSIKGLAGTYNEQFFGPGTRLTVL.

The chain carries TRBV24-1 and TRBJ2-1; 16 nucleotides line up with TRBD2. There are 20 residues in the CDR3. Germline V gives CDR1 KGHDR, CDR2 SFDVKD. With V trimmed by 1 base and J by 1 base, 6 bases remained unmatched. This CDR3 is CATSDFPGLAGGGSYNEQFF. The CDR3 nucleotides are TGTGCCACCAGTGATTTTCCGGGACTAGCGGGAGGGGGGTCCTACAATGAGCAGTTCTTC.

The V and J genes are TRBV7-3 and TRBJ2-1; 8 bases match TRBD2. CDR1 is SGHTA, CDR2 FQGTGA, per germline. Trimming cost V 5 bases and J 0 bases; bases outside gene matches: 6. The CDR3 is 16 residues long. The CDR3 nucleotides read TGTGCCAGCAGCCCCCAAACTAGCGGCTCCTACAATGAGCAGTTCTTC. Translation: CASSPQTSGSYNEQFF.

V is TRBV9 and J is TRBJ2-7, with 7 bases that match TRBD1. Germline V lookup: CDR1 SGDLS, CDR2 YYNGEE. The V and J ends lost 4 bases and 5 bases, in that order; junction bases with no gene match: 6. This CDR3 has 13 amino acids. CDR3 nucleotide sequence: TGTGCCAGCAGCCTCCGACAGGGCCACGAGCAGTACTTC. Protein: CASSLRQGHEQYF.

The V gene is TRBV6-1, the J gene TRBJ1-3, with D possibly being TRBD1 (5 bases). The CDR3 consists of 13 residues. CDR1 is MNHNS, CDR2 SASEGT, per germline. Trimming left V 1 base short and J 8 bases short, with 9 bases between. The CDR3 protein is CASSEGGEYTIYF. Written as DNA, the CDR3 is TGTGCCAGCAGTGAAGGAGGGGAGTACACCATATATTTT.

This sequence joins TRBV6-5 and TRBJ2-7, with D possibly being TRBD1 (7 bases). Trimming cost V 7 bases and J 3 bases, with 16 bases left between them. This CDR3 region has 14 residues. Germline V gene sequence: CDR1 MNHEY, CDR2 SVGAGI. The CDR3 DNA reads as TGTGCCAGCAACTCAGGGGGGTCCGACTACGAGCAGTACTTC. It is translated as CASNSGGSDYEQYF.

The rearrangement links TRBV6-2 or TRBV6-3 to TRBJ1-1; TRBD1 is a possible D gene (5 bases). Trimming took 2 bases from V and 1 from J, leaving 8 bases between them. The length of the CDR3 is 14 residues. The V gene's germline CDR1 is MNHEY and CDR2 SVGEGT. CDR3 in amino acids: CASSYLTANTEAFF. The CDR3 DNA is TGTGCCAGCAGTTACCTGACAGCGAACACTGAAGCTTTCTTT.

The genes are TRBV11-2 and TRBJ1-6; possibly TRBD1 for D (6 bases). There are 14 residues in the CDR3. Trimming took 4 bases from V and 7 from J, leaving 11 bases between them. Germline V gives CDR1 SGHAT, CDR2 FQNNGV. The CDR3 here is CASSSGQKNSPLHF. In DNA form, the CDR3 reads TGTGCCAGCAGCTCCGGACAGAAGAATTCACCCCTCCACTTT.

The chain carries TRBV5-1 and TRBJ1-2, with D possibly being TRBD1 (6 bases). Germline CDR1 and CDR2: SGHRS and YFSETQ. This CDR3 comprises 13 residues. V was cut by 4 bases and J by 2 bases, with 9 bases left in between. This chain's CDR3 is CASSEQGNYGYTF. CDR3 DNA: TGCGCCAGCAGCGAACAGGGAAACTATGGCTACACCTTC.

This clone was seen once. The chain couples TRBV28 to TRBJ1-2; the D is unclear. Germline V gives CDR1 MDHEN, CDR2 SYDVKM. The V end was cut by 3 bases, the J end by 7 bases, with 9 bases between. The CDR3 totals 12 residues. The CDR3 DNA reads as TGTGCCAGCAGTTTGAGAGGAGGTGGCTACACCTTC. Protein: CASSLRGGGYTF.

The chain is built from TRBV7-6 and TRBJ2-5; 9 nucleotides match TRBD1. The CDR3 runs to 15 residues. The J segment lost 5 bases and the V segment lost 8 bases, leaving 12 bases of the junction unmatched. Per germline, CDR1 SGHVS and CDR2 FNYEAQ. The CDR3 is CASRPGTGTRETQYF. CDR3 sequence (DNA): TGTGCCAGCCGACCCGGGACAGGGACCAGGGAGACCCAGTACTTC.

Turning to this clone: Other DNA sequences of this sample code for an identical CDR3. The chain couples TRBV7-8 to TRBJ1-5, with D uncertain. V lost 3 bases, J lost 5 bases, and 8 bases lay in between. The CDR3 consists of 13 residues. Looked up from germline, CDR1 is SGHVS and CDR2 is FQNEAQ. This CDR3 reads CASSLGRYQPQHF. The CDR3 region has the DNA TGTGCCAGCAGCTTGGGCAGATATCAGCCCCAGCATTTT.

The chain links TRBV2 to TRBJ1-6, with D possibly TRBD1 on 5 matching bases. Germline CDR1 and CDR2: SNHLY and FYNNEI. The V gene lost 3 bases and the J gene lost 2 bases, with 8 bases spanning the gap. CDR3 length: 15 residues. CDR3 sequence reads: CASSEGGAYNSPLHF. The CDR3 nucleotides read TGTGCCAGCAGTGAGGGGGGGGCCTATAATTCACCCCTCCACTTT.

The chain couples TRBV7-9 to TRBJ2-5; D not certain. V was clipped by 4 bases and J by 5 bases, with 8 bases between them. This CDR3 is 12 amino acids long. The germline CDR1 and CDR2 sequences are SEHNR and FQNEAQ (reference sequence). CDR3 bases: TGTGCCAGCAGCTATGGGTCGGAGACCCAGTACTTC. This encodes CASSYGSETQYF.

There are a few counts of this clone. The V call is TRBV18, the J call TRBJ2-3, with a tentative D call TRBD1 (6 bases). The CDR3 extends over 14 amino acids. V shed 5 bases and J shed 1 base, with 10 bases lying between them. In germline, CDR1 is KGHSH, CDR2 LQKENI. DNA for the CDR3: TGTGCCAGCTCATCAGGGGTCGGCACAGATACGCAGTATTTT. Residues: CASSSGVGTDTQYF.

This rearrangement joins TRBV5-1 to TRBJ2-7; D might be TRBD2 (5 bases). Germline V CDR1 and CDR2: SGHRS, YFSETQ. V dropped 2 bases and J dropped 7 bases, with 19 bases sitting between them. This CDR3 contains 15 residues. The CDR3 DNA sequence: TGCGCCAGCAGCTTCAACACTGAGAAATCGGGGGAGCAGTACTTC. It encodes CASSFNTEKSGEQYF.

This clone was counted a single time. The chain recombines TRBV24-1 with TRBJ1-5; 7 bases line up with TRBD1. V lost 3 bases, J lost 2 bases, and 9 bases stayed unmatched. Germline loops: CDR1 KGHDR, CDR2 SFDVKD. There are 17 residues in the CDR3. CDR3 loop: CATSDKNRGDGNQPQHF. Written as DNA, the CDR3 is TGTGCCACCAGTGATAAGAACAGGGGCGACGGCAATCAGCCCCAGCATTTT.

CDR3 DNA: TGTGCCAGTAGTGGGAGAGCGGGAGGAACAGATACGCAGTATTTT. Translation: CASSGRAGGTDTQYF. The V call is TRBV19, the J call TRBJ2-3; 9 bases agree with TRBD2. This CDR3 is built from 15 residues. V shed 5 bases, J shed 3 bases, and the junction held 6 bases outside the gene matches. Germline CDR1 LNHDA, CDR2 SQIVND (reference sequence). Combining the CDR3 with reference TRBV19 and TRBJ2-3 gives the whole variable domain DGGITQSPKYLFRKEGQNVTLSCEQNLNHDAMYWYRQDPGQGLRLIYYSQIVNDFQKGDIAEGYSVSREKKESFPLTVTSAQKNPTAFYLCASSGRAGGTDTQYFGPGTRLTVL.

This chain connects TRBV19 to TRBJ2-5; D might be TRBD2 (5 bases). Per the germline V gene, CDR1 is LNHDA and CDR2 is SQIVND (reference sequence). Trimming stripped 0 bases from V and 5 bases from J, with 16 bases between. This CDR3 is 16 amino acids long. CDR3: CASSIDWSGPGETQYF. The CDR3 region has the DNA TGTGCCAGTAGTATAGATTGGTCAGGACCGGGGGAGACCCAGTACTTC.